The subject of this entry is one T cell receptor beta chain. Its antigen is not identified. The CDR3 runs to 16 residues. V was cut by 4 bases and J by 0 bases, with 15 bases left in between. The V gene's germline CDR1 is SGHRS and CDR2 YFSETQ. This entry belongs to a study of tumor and adjacent non-tumor tissue in lung cancer. No cell sorting was done before RNA was extracted from the tissue. Points from the study as a whole: Compared with tumor, normal lung showed significantly lower TCR diversity. In normal lung, the top 100 clones were significantly more dominant than in tumor.

The library came from three nested PCR rounds adapted from ARM-PCR protocols. MiXCR, run by TCRdb on the multiplex PCR reads, gives a single entry per CDR3 protein. Of 76,000 or so distinct CDR3 sequences in the sample, around 70% were seen once. Sequencing was done on a sample of lung tumor tissue. The chain combines TRBV5-1 with TRBJ2-3; D is unclear. This TCR was sampled from an older woman with non-small cell lung cancer. The CDR3 region is CASSLKLESSTDTQYF. The CDR3 DNA reads TGCGCCAGCAGCCTCAAATTGGAGTCGAGCACAGATACGCAGTATTTT.